This passage covers 16 T cell receptor beta chains from one sample sequenced in a study of tumor-infiltrating lymphocytes in primary liver carcinoma. Co-extraction of both nucleic acids (RNA and DNA) used about 20-34 mg of unsorted bulk tissue. From around 500 ng of total RNA, TCR beta-specific cDNA was reverse-transcribed using a constant-region primer. Library construction for TCR beta comprised three nested multiplex PCR rounds performed with slightly modified ARM-PCR. Use of TRBV1-TRBV30 forward primers with a C-beta reverse primer characterized the first two PCR rounds, which lasted about 10 cycles each. TCRdb re-called the multiplex PCR reads through MiXCR, storing one row per CDR3 protein. The repertoire holds more than 50,000 distinct CDR3 sequences, with 70% to 80% as singletons. Sequencing was carried out using liver tumor tissue from sampling region 2. Subset specified: tumor region T2, inferior pole. Source of these receptors: a man aged 35-49 years with primary liver carcinoma and hepatitis B virus infection.

The chain has TRBV10-3 and TRBJ2-7; D is perhaps TRBD1 (6 bases). Germline V lookup: CDR1 ENHRY, CDR2 SYGVKD. This CDR3 has 16 amino acids. Trimming removed 3 bases from V and 4 bases from J, with 19 bases in between. The CDR3 is CAISDTVTGGKYEQYF. CDR3 bases: TGTGCCATCAGTGATACCGTGACAGGCGGCAAATACGAGCAGTACTTC.

This sequence joins TRBV6-6 and TRBJ2-3; TRBD2 might be the D (6 bases). Germline values: CDR1 MNHNY, CDR2 SVGAGI (reference sequence). The CDR3 totals 15 residues. Trimming removed 5 bases at V and 15 bases at J, with 27 bases between. Here the CDR3 reads CASSHHGGSTDMQYF. CDR3 coding DNA: TGTGCCAGCAGTCATCACGGGGGAAGCACAGATATGCAATATTTT.

With respect to this clonotype: A much more abundant neighbour one base away suggests this may be a read error. It is likely a read error, because the conserved phenylalanine at the end of the CDR3 is missing. This chain uses TRBV13 with TRBJ2-1; D ambiguous. Germline CDR1 PRHDT, CDR2 FYEKMQ (reference sequence). The CDR3 totals 11 residues. Trimming cost V 5 bases and J 7 bases, with 6 bases left between them. The CDR3 protein is CASSIRNEQFL. The CDR3 region has the DNA TGTGCCAGCAGCATTAGGAATGAGCAGTTCTTA.

Only a few counts were recorded for this clonotype. A much bigger clone sits one base away, suggesting this may be a read error. This sequence joins TRBV5-1 and TRBJ1-1; TRBD1 matches 7 bases. The CDR3 has 13 residues. Germline V gene sequence: CDR1 SGHRS, CDR2 YFSETQ. The CDR3 DNA sequence: TGCGCCAGCAGAAACAGGGGAAACACTGAAACTTTCTTT. It specifies CASRNRGNTETFF. The complete variable domain, with remaining parts taken from reference TRBV5-1 and TRBJ1-1, reads KAGVTQTPRYLIKTRGQQVTLSCSPISGHRSVSWYQQTPGQGLQFLFEYFSETQRNKGNFPGRFSGRQFSNSRSEMNVSTLELGDSALYLCASRNRGNTETFFGQGTRLTVV.

The V gene is TRBV4-2, the J gene TRBJ2-1; 10 bases are shared with TRBD2. V was pared by 0 bases and J by 0 bases, with 2 bases of the junction left unmatched. Germline V CDR1 and CDR2: LGHNA, YNFKEQ. The CDR3 covers 17 residues. Written as DNA, the CDR3 is TGTGCCAGCAGCCAAGAGGCTAGCGGGAGCTCCTACAATGAGCAGTTCTTC. This gives the protein CASSQEASGSSYNEQFF.

This clonotype was counted ten times or more. V and J are TRBV10-3 and TRBJ2-5; possible D gene TRBD1, 5 bases. Germline CDR1 ENHRY, CDR2 SYGVKD. The CDR3 contains 15 residues. V was cut by 2 bases and J by 1 base, with 11 bases left in between. DNA of the CDR3: TGTGCCATCAGTGAGGGACATCTTTCCCAAGAGACCCAGTACTTC. It is translated as CAISEGHLSQETQYF.

Many counts were recorded for this clonotype. The chain couples TRBV28 to TRBJ1-5; the D is unclear. The germline V and J ends were trimmed by 6 bases and 1 base, with 7 bases remaining between them. Germline V lookup: CDR1 MDHEN, CDR2 SYDVKM. There are 13 residues in the CDR3. CDR3 sequence: CASRSDSNQPQHF. Here the CDR3 DNA reads TGTGCCAGCAGATCCGACAGCAATCAGCCCCAGCATTTT.

This sequence joins TRBV7-8 and TRBJ2-3, with 10 nucleotides matching TRBD2. Per the germline V gene, CDR1 is SGHVS and CDR2 is FQNEAQ. The CDR3 is made up of 17 amino acids. V lost 0 bases, J lost 6 bases, and 9 bases stayed unmatched. This CDR3 reads CASSLAEAGGPRDTQYF. CDR3 nucleotide sequence: TGTGCCAGCAGCTTAGCCGAAGCGGGAGGGCCACGTGATACGCAGTATTTT.

J is TRBJ2-3 and V is TRBV29-1; weak D call: TRBD1 (6 bases). The DNA matches TRBJ1-5 better at its end, which makes the J call doubtful. The CDR3 has 14 amino acids. Germline V gene sequence: CDR1 SQVTM, CDR2 ANQGSEA. CDR3 amino acids: CSVVPSGGTNTQHF. The DNA for the CDR3 is TGCAGCGTCGTTCCTAGCGGGGGCACAAATACGCAGCATTTT.

As concerns this clonotype: The germline gene is not matched at one end of the junction; a read error may be the cause. The V gene is TRBV6-1, the J gene TRBJ2-3, with TRBD2 matching 8 bases. Germline CDR1 is MNHNS and CDR2 is SASEGT. This CDR3 has 18 residues. The CDR3 here is CASTEPASGSYSTDAQYF. The CDR3 DNA follows: TGTGCCAGCACTGAACCAGCTAGCGGGTCGTATAGCACAGATGCGCAGTATTTT.

Worth noting for this clonotype: One end of the junction varies from germline; a read error may be responsible. The rearrangement uses TRBV4-1 and TRBJ2-4; 11 bases are a match to TRBD2. Germline V gene data show CDR1 as MGHRA and CDR2 as YSYEKL. CDR3 length: 15 residues. CDR3 sequence: CAGSPLTSGEDIQHF. The CDR3 bases are TGCGCCGGCAGCCCGTTGACTAGCGGGGAGGACATTCAGCACTTC.

This clonotype was recorded at least ten times. The V call is TRBV5-1, the J call TRBJ2-1; D call uncertain. The V gene's germline CDR1 is SGHRS and CDR2 YFSETQ. Between the trimmed V and J ends, which lost 4 bases and 4 bases, there was a span of 12 bases. The CDR3 sequence is 14 residues long. CDR3 sequence (DNA): TGCGCCAGCAGCGCCCCGCGTGCTTACAATGAGCAGTTCTTC. Translated, it gives CASSAPRAYNEQFF.

The chain couples TRBV4-1 to TRBJ2-7; TRBD2 might be the D (5 bases). From germline, CDR1 is MGHRA and CDR2 YSYEKL. Trimming pared 0 bases from V and 4 bases from J, leaving 13 bases between. The CDR3 runs to 15 residues. CDR3 DNA sequence: TGCGCCAGCAGCCAAGAAATGGACTGTAGGTACGAGCAGTACTTC. This codes for CASSQEMDCRYEQYF.

Points on this clonotype: At one boundary the junction diverges from the germline segment, which might be a read error. The chain has TRBV11-2 and TRBJ2-3, with TRBD2 identical over 7 bases. CDR1 and CDR2 from the germline V gene are SGHAT and FQNNGV. CDR3 length: 15 amino acids. CDR3: CTSSHTSAFEYTQYF. DNA of the CDR3: TGTACCAGCAGCCACACTAGCGCCTTCGAGTATACGCAGTATTTT. Together with reference TRBV11-2 and TRBJ2-3, the CDR3 gives the full variable domain: EAGVAQSPRYKIIEKRQSVAFWCNPISGHATLYWYQQILGQGPKLLIQFQNNGVVDDSQLPKDRFSAERLKGVDSTLKIQPAKLEDSAVYLCTSSHTSAFEYTQYFGPGTRLTVL.

On this clonotype itself: Germline and junction disagree at one end, which may indicate a read error. The chain combines TRBV4-1 with TRBJ1-2, with D perhaps TRBD1 (5 bases). This CDR3 is 13 amino acids long. The germline gives CDR1 MGHRA, CDR2 YSYEKL. As DNA, the CDR3 is TGCGCCAGCAGCGAGACAGTTAACTATGGCTACATTTTC. Translating it yields CASSETVNYGYIF.

Many counts were recorded for this clonotype. V usage is TRBV6-6 and J usage is TRBJ2-1, with 13 bases fitting TRBD2. Germline lookup yields CDR1 MNHNY and CDR2 SVGAGI (reference sequence). With V trimmed by 2 bases and J by 7 bases, 2 bases remained unmatched. The length of the CDR3 is 15 residues. CDR3 nucleotide sequence: TGTGCCAGCAGTTACACTAGCGGGAGGGGGAATGAGCAGTTCTTC. This codes for CASSYTSGRGNEQFF.